This entry lists 31 T cell receptor beta chains sequenced from one sample in a study of blood T cell repertoires in COVID-19 (dated by TCRdb to 2020 to 2021). Receptors were amplified or captured by the immunoSEQ multiplex PCR assay. Sourced from immuneACCESS, this table was stored by TCRdb with only in-frame sequences that have V and J called. A share of the clones is absent; for the studies checked, an unresolved V gene accounts for under half, and the remainder has no known explanation. Across this sample there are roughly 280,000 clones, with roughly 91% seen only once. Approximately 1.8% of the sample lies in the top ten. Sequenced input: PBMCs or T cells enriched from blood (not recorded which). The receptors come from a woman between 55 and 75 years old who had recovered from COVID-19.

J is TRBJ2-2 and V is TRBV7-2, with D perhaps TRBD1 (5 bases). Germline V gene lookup returns CDR1 SGHTA and CDR2 FQGNSA. The CDR3 totals 15 residues. V shed 6 bases and J shed 0 bases, with 11 bases lying between them. The CDR3 reads CASRGRGANTGELFF. The CDR3 DNA follows: TGTGCCAGCAGGGGAAGGGGCGCGAACACCGGGGAGCTGTTTTTT.

V gene TRBV6-5 combines with J gene TRBJ2-3, with D possibly TRBD2 on 6 matching bases. Germline CDR1 reads MNHEY; CDR2 reads SVGAGI. The CDR3 is made up of 14 amino acids. Trimming cost V 6 bases and J 3 bases, with 13 bases left between them. The CDR3 is CASRTGVGTDTQYF. DNA of the CDR3: TGTGCCAGCAGGACGGGGGTTGGTACAGATACGCAGTATTTT.

V is TRBV15 and J is TRBJ2-2, with D possibly being TRBD1 (5 bases). Germline V CDR1 and CDR2: LNHNV, YYDKDF (reference sequence). This CDR3 has 13 residues. Trimming shortened V by 7 bases and J by 0 bases, and 6 bases separated the two germline ends. The CDR3 is CATKGSNTGELFF. The CDR3 nucleotides read TGTGCCACCAAGGGGTCGAACACCGGGGAGCTGTTTTTT.

The chain carries TRBV7-9 and TRBJ2-7; 9 positions agree with TRBD2. Germline CDR1 and CDR2: SEHNR and FQNEAQ (reference sequence). The trim removed 8 bases at V and 3 bases at J, leaving 5 bases unmatched. The CDR3 is 13 residues long. This chain's CDR3 is CASERTSVYEQYF. CDR3 bases: TGTGCCAGCGAAAGGACTAGCGTCTACGAGCAGTACTTC.

V is TRBV11-2 and J is TRBJ1-2; the D is unclear. Germline V gene sequence: CDR1 SGHAT, CDR2 FQNNGV. The CDR3 spans 14 residues. Trimming took 5 bases from V and 0 from J, leaving 10 bases between them. CDR3 loop: CASSPDGANYGYTF. The CDR3 nucleotides are TGTGCCAGCAGCCCCGACGGAGCTAACTATGGCTACACCTTC.

This sequence joins TRBV29-1 and TRBJ1-2; D is ambiguous. CDR3 length: 12 residues. Germline CDR1 is SQVTM and CDR2 is ANQGSEA. Deletions cut 3 bases from V and 2 bases from J, with 7 bases between. The CDR3 spells CSVDAGNYGYTF. The CDR3 region has the DNA TGCAGCGTTGACGCGGGAAACTATGGCTACACCTTC.

In this sample, this clone turned up a few times. The chain uses TRBV28 and TRBJ2-2; D unresolved. Germline V gene data show CDR1 as MDHEN and CDR2 as SYDVKM. Deletions cut 3 bases from V and 3 bases from J, with 5 bases between. The CDR3 sequence is 13 residues long. CDR3 sequence (DNA): TGTGCCAGCAGTTTGGGCTACACCGGGGAGCTGTTTTTT. This translates into CASSLGYTGELFF.

There are a few counts of this clone. This sequence joins TRBV19 and TRBJ2-7, with 9 bases fitting TRBD2. This CDR3 region has 15 residues. Germline assignment: CDR1 LNHDA and CDR2 SQIVND (reference sequence). V lost 1 base, J lost 6 bases, and 7 bases stayed unmatched. CDR3 in amino acids: CASSIGGGARLEQYF. The CDR3, as DNA: TGTGCCAGTAGTATAGGCGGGGGGGCGCGTCTCGAGCAGTACTTC.

This rearrangement joins TRBV5-5 to TRBJ2-1; TRBD1 matches at 7 bases. Germline trimming cut 2 bases from V and 8 bases from J; bases unmatched to any gene: 7. There are 14 residues in the CDR3. Germline CDR1 is SGHKS and CDR2 is YYEKEE (reference sequence). The CDR3 nucleotides are TGTGCCAGCAGCTTCTACGACAGGGAGTATGAGCAGTTCTTC. Translating it yields CASSFYDREYEQFF.

The rearrangement joins TRBV5-1 to TRBJ2-7; 12 bases are a match to TRBD2. The germline gives CDR1 SGHRS, CDR2 YFSETQ. The CDR3 covers 18 residues. Germline trimming cut 1 base from V and 2 bases from J; bases unmatched to any gene: 10. Here the CDR3 DNA reads TGCGCCAGCAGCTTGTACGCTAGCGGGAGGGCCGGAACCTACGAGCAGTACTTC. Translated: CASSLYASGRAGTYEQYF.

The chain joins TRBV2 to TRBJ2-1; possibly TRBD2 for D (5 bases). Trimming cost V 3 bases and J 6 bases, with 9 bases left between them. The CDR3 totals 13 residues. Germline V gene lookup returns CDR1 SNHLY and CDR2 FYNNEI. Here the CDR3 reads CASSEEAGNEQFF. The CDR3 DNA sequence: TGTGCCAGCAGTGAGGAGGCCGGCAATGAGCAGTTCTTC.

CDR3 coding DNA: TGTGCCAGCAGCTGGACAGGGGGATATGAAGCTTTCTTT. It codes for CASSWTGGYEAFF. This sequence joins TRBV11-2 and TRBJ1-1; 10 bases agree with TRBD1. The CDR3 totals 13 residues. V trimming: 4 bases; J trimming: 7 bases; junction bases outside the gene matches: 3. Germline V lookup: CDR1 SGHAT, CDR2 FQNNGV.

The chain links TRBV7-9 to TRBJ2-7; 7 bases align to TRBD2. Germline lookup yields CDR1 SEHNR and CDR2 FQNEAQ (reference sequence). Trimming removed 1 base from V and 1 base from J; junction bases left unmatched: 7. The CDR3 is 16 amino acids. The CDR3 spells CASSLGVGRVSYEQYF. In DNA form, the CDR3 reads TGTGCCAGCAGCTTAGGAGTTGGGAGGGTATCCTACGAGCAGTACTTC.

The V call is TRBV18, the J call TRBJ2-5; perhaps TRBD1 as D (5 bases). The germline V and J ends were trimmed by 1 base and 1 base, with 10 bases remaining between them. Germline lookup yields CDR1 KGHSH and CDR2 LQKENI. This CDR3 has 15 amino acids. The CDR3 loop is CASSPRDSSQETQYF. The CDR3 coding sequence is TGTGCCAGCTCACCACGTGACAGCTCCCAAGAGACCCAGTACTTC.

The chain joins TRBV9 to TRBJ2-3, with D tentatively TRBD2 (6 bases). The CDR3 consists of 14 residues. Deletions cut 0 bases from V and 3 bases from J, with 8 bases between. Germline V gene sequence: CDR1 SGDLS, CDR2 YYNGEE. In nucleotides, the CDR3 is TGTGCCAGCAGCGTAGCGGGAGCGACAGATACGCAGTATTTT. It codes for CASSVAGATDTQYF.

The chain recombines TRBV21-1 with TRBJ2-5; the DNA was not compared with TRBD2, the D call given in the table. TRBV21-1 is a pseudogene locus. This CDR3 has 17 amino acids. CDR3 DNA: TGTGCCAGCAGCGAAGGTGCGAGGGTTACTTCCCAAGAGACCCAGTACTTC. Its translation: CASSEGARVTSQETQYF.

The V and J genes are TRBV7-3 and TRBJ2-6; 9 bases match TRBD1. V lost 3 bases, J lost 0 bases, and 3 bases stayed unmatched. From germline, CDR1 is SGHTA and CDR2 FQGTGA. The CDR3 sequence is 17 residues long. The CDR3 sequence: CASSLTGGLSGANVLTF. The CDR3 DNA reads as TGTGCCAGCAGCTTGACAGGGGGTCTCTCTGGGGCCAACGTCCTGACTTTC.

The chain uses TRBV9 and TRBJ1-3, with a tentative D call TRBD1 (5 bases). V was shortened by 3 bases and J by 7 bases, with 11 bases between the two germline ends. The CDR3 is 13 residues long. The germline V gene encodes CDR1 SGDLS and CDR2 YYNGEE. The CDR3 loop reads CASSAGYRNTIYF. The CDR3 nucleotides are TGTGCCAGCAGCGCAGGGTATCGGAACACCATATATTTT. Filled out from reference TRBV9 and TRBJ1-3, the complete variable domain reads DSGVTQTPKHLITATGQRVTLRCSPRSGDLSVYWYQQSLDQGLQFLIQYYNGEERAKGNILERFSAQQFPDLHSELNLSSLELGDSALYFCASSAGYRNTIYFGEGSWLTVV.

V gene TRBV6-5 combines with J gene TRBJ1-5, with D tentatively TRBD1 (5 bases). Germline CDR1 reads MNHEY; CDR2 reads SVGAGI. V lost 6 bases and J lost 6, with 15 bases in between. This CDR3 spans 14 amino acids. CDR3: CASSNLGGGQPQHF. The CDR3 DNA is TGTGCCAGCAGCAACCTTGGGGGAGGTCAGCCCCAGCATTTT.

The chain has TRBV19 and TRBJ1-6; D gene uncertain. This CDR3 has 15 amino acids. The V end lost 1 base, the J end lost 4 bases, and 8 bases lay between the germline ends. Per germline, CDR1 LNHDA and CDR2 SQIVND (reference sequence). CDR3 region: CASSIVSAYNSPLHF. DNA of the CDR3: TGTGCCAGTAGTATAGTTTCCGCGTATAATTCACCCCTCCACTTT.

In nucleotides, the CDR3 is TGTGCCAGCTCACAAGTAGAAGCGGGAGGGAACAATGAGCAGTTCTTC. This codes for CASSQVEAGGNNEQFF. This chain joins TRBV18 and TRBJ2-1, with 10 nucleotides matching TRBD2. The length of the CDR3 is 16 residues. In germline, CDR1 is KGHSH, CDR2 LQKENI. V was clipped by 4 bases and J by 5 bases; unmatched bases: 8.

This clone has only a few counts. The chain joins TRBV7-2 to TRBJ1-4; TRBD1 agrees at 10 bases. V was clipped by 5 bases and J by 12 bases; unmatched bases: 6. CDR1 and CDR2 from the germline V gene are SGHTA and FQGNSA. This CDR3 is built from 13 residues. The CDR3 sequence is CASSPGTGDELFF. CDR3 sequence (DNA): TGTGCCAGCAGCCCTGGGACAGGGGATGAACTGTTTTTT. The full variable domain, with the rest looked up from reference TRBV7-2 and TRBJ1-4, is GAGVSQSPSNKVTEKGKDVELRCDPISGHTALYWYRQSLGQGLEFLIYFQGNSAPDKSGLPSDRFSAERTGGSVSTLTIQRTQQEDSAVYLCASSPGTGDELFFGSGTQLSVL.

This clone came up a few times. J is TRBJ1-2 and V is TRBV5-1; D gene uncertain. Germline CDR1 is SGHRS and CDR2 is YFSETQ. V lost 0 bases and J lost 1, with 4 bases in between. The CDR3 consists of 13 residues. Written as DNA, the CDR3 is TGCGCCAGCAGCTTGGCCCATAACTATGGCTACACCTTC. Its protein is CASSLAHNYGYTF.

The chain has TRBV5-1 and TRBJ2-3; a possible D gene is TRBD1 (6 bases). CDR1 and CDR2 from the germline V gene are SGHRS and YFSETQ. V was cut by 3 bases and J by 2 bases, with 13 bases left in between. CDR3 length: 15 amino acids. CDR3 sequence reads: CASSSTRGPTDTQYF. The CDR3 DNA sequence: TGCGCCAGCAGCTCCACCAGGGGCCCCACAGATACGCAGTATTTT.

This clone was detected once. This chain connects TRBV2 to TRBJ2-3; D is uncertain. The CDR3 is 14 residues long. Deletions cut 4 bases from V and 0 bases from J, with 8 bases between. Germline loops: CDR1 SNHLY, CDR2 FYNNEI. CDR3 in amino acids: CASSAVSSTDTQYF. In DNA, the CDR3 is TGTGCCAGCAGTGCTGTTTCTAGCACAGATACGCAGTATTTT. Full variable domain (outside the CDR3, taken from reference TRBV2 and TRBJ2-3): EPEVTQTPSHQVTQMGQEVILRCVPISNHLYFYWYRQILGQKVEFLVSFYNNEISEKSEIFDDQFSVERPDGSNFTLKIRSTKLEDSAMYFCASSAVSSTDTQYFGPGTRLTVL.

The chain links TRBV14 to TRBJ2-1, with a weak D call TRBD2 (6 bases). Germline V lookup: CDR1 SGHDN, CDR2 FVKESK. This CDR3 spans 16 amino acids. Trimming left V 1 base short and J 3 bases short, with 13 bases between. DNA for the CDR3: TGTGCCAGCAGCCAAGTAGATAGCGGCCTCTACAATGAGCAGTTCTTC. Residues: CASSQVDSGLYNEQFF.

This clone was counted only a few times. The gene calls are TRBV4-1 and TRBJ2-7, with 7 bases fitting TRBD2. Trimming took 4 bases from V and 1 from J; bases not matched to a gene: 22. Germline V gene data show CDR1 as MGHRA and CDR2 as YSYEKL. The length of the CDR3 is 20 residues. Here the CDR3 reads CASSPIEGAGWGGSSYEQYF. The CDR3 nucleotides are TGCGCCAGCAGCCCGATAGAGGGCGCAGGGTGGGGGGGAAGTTCCTACGAGCAGTACTTC.

This clone showed up just once. The gene calls are TRBV18 and TRBJ2-5, with 8 bases fitting TRBD1. The germline gives CDR1 KGHSH, CDR2 LQKENI. Trimming cost V 8 bases and J 3 bases; bases outside gene matches: 11. The CDR3 totals 15 residues. CDR3 coding DNA: TGTGCCAGCCGTTATTCCAGGGGGCAGGAAGAGACCCAGTACTTC. This sequence encodes CASRYSRGQEETQYF.

This clone was seen once. The chain has TRBV19 and TRBJ1-4, with D unresolved. The CDR3 runs 15 residues. Looked up from germline, CDR1 is LNHDA and CDR2 is SQIVND (reference sequence). With 3 bases removed from V and 8 bases from J, the gap between germline ends came to 16 bases. For the CDR3, the DNA is TGTGCCAGTAGTATCGATCCAGGAAGCCGGGAAAAACTGTTTTTT. The encoded protein is CASSIDPGSREKLFF.

The J gene is TRBJ1-4, the V gene TRBV5-8; D is uncertain. The V end lost 4 bases, the J end lost 8 bases, and 15 bases lay between the germline ends. Per germline, CDR1 SGHTS and CDR2 YDEGEE. CDR3 length: 14 amino acids. The CDR3 reads CASSLSWRHEKLFF. The CDR3 DNA is TGTGCCAGCAGCCTGTCGTGGCGACACGAAAAACTGTTTTTT.

V usage is TRBV4-2 and J usage is TRBJ2-1, with D possibly TRBD2 on 5 matching bases. Germline V gene sequence: CDR1 LGHNA, CDR2 YNFKEQ. Trimming shortened V by 1 base and J by 9 bases, and 25 bases separated the two germline ends. This CDR3 is built from 18 residues. CDR3 coding DNA: TGTGCCAGCAGCCAAGTCCCCGTCCTCGCAGAATATGGGAGTGAGCAGTTCTTC. This codes for CASSQVPVLAEYGSEQFF.